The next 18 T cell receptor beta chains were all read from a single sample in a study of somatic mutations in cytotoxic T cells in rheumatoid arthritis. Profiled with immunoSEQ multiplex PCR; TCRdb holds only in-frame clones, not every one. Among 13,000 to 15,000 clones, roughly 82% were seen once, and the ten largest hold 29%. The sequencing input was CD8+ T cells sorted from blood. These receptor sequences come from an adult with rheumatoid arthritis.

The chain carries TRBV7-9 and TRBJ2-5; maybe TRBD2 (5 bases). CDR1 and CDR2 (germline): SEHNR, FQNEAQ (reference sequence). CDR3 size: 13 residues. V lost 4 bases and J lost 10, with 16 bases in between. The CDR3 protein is CASSSDRREDQYF. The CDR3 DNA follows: TGTGCCAGCAGCTCGGACCGACGGGAAGACCAGTACTTC.

The CDR3 DNA is TGTGCCAGCAGTTTAATCCAACCCTCCTACGAGCAGTACTTC. Its protein is CASSLIQPSYEQYF. V is TRBV28 and J is TRBJ2-7; D is unresolved. Trimming took 2 bases from V and 0 from J, leaving 8 bases between them. The germline V gene encodes CDR1 MDHEN and CDR2 SYDVKM. The CDR3 has 14 amino acids.

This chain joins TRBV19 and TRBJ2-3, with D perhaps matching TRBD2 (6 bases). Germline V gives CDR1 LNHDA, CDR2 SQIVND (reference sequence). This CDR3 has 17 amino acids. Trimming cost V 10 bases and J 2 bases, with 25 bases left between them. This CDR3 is CAISPFGGPGDTDTQYF. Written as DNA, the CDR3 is TGTGCCATTTCGCCTTTTGGGGGACCGGGAGACACAGATACGCAGTATTTT.

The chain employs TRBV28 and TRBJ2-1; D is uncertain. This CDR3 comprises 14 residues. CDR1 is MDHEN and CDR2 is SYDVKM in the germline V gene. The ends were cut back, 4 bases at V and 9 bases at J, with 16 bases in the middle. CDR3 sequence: CASSSVSTLAEQFF. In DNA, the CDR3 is TGTGCCAGCAGTTCCGTCTCAACTTTGGCTGAGCAGTTCTTC.

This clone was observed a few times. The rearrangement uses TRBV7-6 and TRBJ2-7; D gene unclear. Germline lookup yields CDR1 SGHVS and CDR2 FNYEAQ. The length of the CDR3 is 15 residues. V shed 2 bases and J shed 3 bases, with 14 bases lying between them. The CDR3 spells CASSLTPDGDYEQYF. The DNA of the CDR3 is TGTGCCAGCAGCTTAACCCCCGACGGAGACTACGAGCAGTACTTC.

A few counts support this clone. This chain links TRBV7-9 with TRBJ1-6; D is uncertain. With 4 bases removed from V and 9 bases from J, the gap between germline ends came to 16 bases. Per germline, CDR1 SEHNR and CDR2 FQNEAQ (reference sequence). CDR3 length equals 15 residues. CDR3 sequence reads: CASSSLSGITSPLHF. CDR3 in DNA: TGTGCCAGCAGCTCCCTATCGGGGATTACTTCACCCCTCCACTTT.

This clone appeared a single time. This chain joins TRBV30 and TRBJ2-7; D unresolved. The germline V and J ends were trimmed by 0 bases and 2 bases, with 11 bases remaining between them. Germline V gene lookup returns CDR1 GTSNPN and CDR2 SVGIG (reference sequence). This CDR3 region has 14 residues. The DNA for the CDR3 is TGTGCCTGGAGTGTACCTGAGCTAACCTACGAGCAGTACTTC. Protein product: CAWSVPELTYEQYF.

The DNA for the CDR3 is TGTGCCAGCAGTTACTGGGTAAACAATGAGCAGTTCTTC. Translation: CASSYWVNNEQFF. The chain couples TRBV6-6 to TRBJ2-1; D gene uncertain. Trimming took 1 base from V and 5 from J, leaving 6 bases between them. The CDR3 loop spans 13 amino acids. CDR1 is MNHNY, CDR2 SVGAGI, per germline (reference sequence).

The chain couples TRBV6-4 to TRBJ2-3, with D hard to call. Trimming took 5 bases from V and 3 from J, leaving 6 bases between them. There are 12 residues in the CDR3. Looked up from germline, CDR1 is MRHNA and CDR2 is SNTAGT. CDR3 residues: CASSRVTDTQYF. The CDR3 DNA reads TGTGCCAGCAGTCGCGTAACAGATACGCAGTATTTT.

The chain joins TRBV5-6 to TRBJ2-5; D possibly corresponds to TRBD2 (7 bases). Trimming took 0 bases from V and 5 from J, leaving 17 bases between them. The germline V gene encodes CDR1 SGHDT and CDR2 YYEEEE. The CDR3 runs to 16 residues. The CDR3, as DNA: TGTGCCAGCAGCTTGGACTTCCGCGGGGGCTGGGAGACCCAGTACTTC. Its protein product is CASSLDFRGGWETQYF.

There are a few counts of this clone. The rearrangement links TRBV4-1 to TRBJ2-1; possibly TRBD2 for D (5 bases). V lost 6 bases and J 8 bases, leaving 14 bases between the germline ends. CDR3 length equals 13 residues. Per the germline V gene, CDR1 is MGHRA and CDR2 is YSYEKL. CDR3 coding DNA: TGCGCCAGCAGTATTACCGAGGGCTATGAGCAGTTCTTC. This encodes CASSITEGYEQFF.

The CDR3 sequence: CASSSYAALDEQYF. The CDR3 DNA sequence: TGTGCCAGCAGTTCCTACGCAGCTCTCGACGAGCAGTACTTC. The V gene is TRBV6-5, the J gene TRBJ2-7; no definite D call. V lost 4 bases and J lost 5, with 15 bases in between. This CDR3 contains 14 residues. Per germline, CDR1 MNHEY and CDR2 SVGAGI.

The CDR3 nucleotides read TGTGCCAGCGCCCTGGGGGACTCTGGGGCCAACGTCCTGACTTTC. The encoded protein is CASALGDSGANVLTF. The rearrangement joins TRBV28 to TRBJ2-6, with D tentatively TRBD1 or TRBD2 (5 bases each). Germline CDR1 is MDHEN and CDR2 is SYDVKM. The CDR3 has 15 amino acids. Trimming pared 8 bases from V and 0 bases from J, leaving 11 bases between.

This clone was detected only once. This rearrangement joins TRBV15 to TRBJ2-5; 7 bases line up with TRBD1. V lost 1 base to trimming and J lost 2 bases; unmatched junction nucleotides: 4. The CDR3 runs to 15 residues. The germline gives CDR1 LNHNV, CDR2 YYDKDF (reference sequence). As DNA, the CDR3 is TGTGCCACCAGCAGAGGGGGGACAGAGCAAGAGACCCAGTACTTC. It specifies CATSRGGTEQETQYF.

Here the CDR3 DNA reads TGCAGTGCTAGAATCGGTCGGGAGCAGTACTTC. Its translation is CSARIGREQYF. This rearrangement joins TRBV20-1 to TRBJ2-5, with D possibly matching TRBD2 (6 bases). The germline V gene encodes CDR1 DFQATT and CDR2 SNEGSKA (reference sequence). This CDR3 is 11 amino acids long. Trimming took off 2 bases at V and 11 bases at J, with 12 bases between the two ends.

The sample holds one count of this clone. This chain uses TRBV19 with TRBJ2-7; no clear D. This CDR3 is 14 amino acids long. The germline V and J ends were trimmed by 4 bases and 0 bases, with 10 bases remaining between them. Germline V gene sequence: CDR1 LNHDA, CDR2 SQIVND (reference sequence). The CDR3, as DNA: TGTGCCAGTAGTACATCGTTGAGCTCCTACGAGCAGTACTTC. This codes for CASSTSLSSYEQYF. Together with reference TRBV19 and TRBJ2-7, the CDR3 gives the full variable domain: DGGITQSPKYLFRKEGQNVTLSCEQNLNHDAMYWYRQDPGQGLRLIYYSQIVNDFQKGDIAEGYSVSREKKESFPLTVTSAQKNPTAFYLCASSTSLSSYEQYFGPGTRLTVT.

The CDR3 nucleotides read TGTGCCTGGAGTCTAGGGGCCGGGGAGCTGTTTTTT. It codes for CAWSLGAGELFF. The chain has TRBV30 and TRBJ2-2; a weak D match, TRBD1 (5 bases). The germline V gene has CDR1 GTSNPN and CDR2 SVGIG (reference sequence). This CDR3 region has 12 residues. Between the trimmed V and J ends, which lost 2 bases and 6 bases, there was a span of 7 bases. Looking up the rest from reference TRBV30 and TRBJ2-2 gives the full variable domain: SQTIHQWPATLVQPVGSPLSLECTVEGTSNPNLYWYRQAAGRGLQLLFYSVGIGQISSEVPQNLSASRPQDRQFILSSKKLLLSDSGFYLCAWSLGAGELFFGEGSRLTVL.

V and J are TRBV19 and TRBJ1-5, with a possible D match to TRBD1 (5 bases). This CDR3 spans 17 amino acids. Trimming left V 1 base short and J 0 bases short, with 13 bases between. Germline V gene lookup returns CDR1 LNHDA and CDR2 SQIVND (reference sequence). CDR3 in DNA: TGTGCCAGTAGTATAGTCCAGGGAGAAGTTAGCAATCAGCCCCAGCATTTT. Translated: CASSIVQGEVSNQPQHF. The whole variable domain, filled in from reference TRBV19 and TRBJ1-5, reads DGGITQSPKYLFRKEGQNVTLSCEQNLNHDAMYWYRQDPGQGLRLIYYSQIVNDFQKGDIAEGYSVSREKKESFPLTVTSAQKNPTAFYLCASSIVQGEVSNQPQHFGDGTRLSIL.